A single sample gave rise to the 22 T cell receptor beta chains below, sequenced in a study of identical twins. TCRdb analysed the 5' RACE reads with MiXCR anew, one entry per CDR3 protein. This table holds some 320,000 distinct CDR3 sequences, 9% to 15% found once. This sample was shared with a second study, whose subject was yellow fever vaccine responses in identical twins.

The specimen sequenced was CD8+ T cells sorted from blood. These TCRs come from a woman aged 18-29 years in good health.

This clonotype was counted ten times or more. The rearrangement uses TRBV5-6 and TRBJ1-1; maybe TRBD1 (5 bases). The CDR3 length is 14 residues. Germline V lookup: CDR1 SGHDT, CDR2 YYEEEE. V dropped 2 bases and J dropped 1 base, with 9 bases sitting between them. The CDR3 nucleotides are TGTGCCAGCAGCTTCAGACAGAGGAACACTGAAGCTTTCTTT. Its translation is CASSFRQRNTEAFF.

The chain joins TRBV5-1 to TRBJ2-4; weak D call: TRBD2 (6 bases). Germline V gene sequence: CDR1 SGHRS, CDR2 YFSETQ. This CDR3 contains 13 residues. Trimming pared 3 bases from V and 5 bases from J, leaving 9 bases between. This chain's CDR3 is CASSWDSENIQYF. DNA of the CDR3: TGCGCCAGCAGCTGGGACTCCGAAAACATTCAGTACTTC.

In its sample, this clonotype was seen a few times. The V and J genes are TRBV2 and TRBJ1-5, with 7 bases matching TRBD1. The CDR3 length is 15 residues. With 3 bases clipped from V and 4 bases from J, the junction kept 6 bases outside the gene matches. In germline, CDR1 is SNHLY, CDR2 FYNNEI. CDR3 bases: TGTGCCAGCAGTGATTTTGACAGGGAGAATCAGCCCCAGCATTTT. Translating gives CASSDFDRENQPQHF.

This clonotype was counted a few times. V is TRBV5-6 and J is TRBJ2-3; 12 bases align to TRBD2. The CDR3 loop spans 15 amino acids. CDR1 is SGHDT, CDR2 YYEEEE, per germline. V shed 4 bases, J shed 6 bases, and the junction held 6 bases outside the gene matches. Written as DNA, the CDR3 is TGTGCCAGCAGCCGGACTAGCGGGATAAGGGATACGCAGTATTTT. It translates to CASSRTSGIRDTQYF.

The genes are TRBV27 and TRBJ1-2, with a tentative D call TRBD1 (5 bases). From germline, CDR1 is MNHEY and CDR2 SMNVEV (reference sequence). Trimming removed 4 bases at V and 2 bases at J, with 8 bases between. CDR3 length equals 13 residues. Here the CDR3 DNA reads TGTGCCAGCAGTTCGGGGGTGAACTATGGCTACACCTTC. Translated: CASSSGVNYGYTF.

The rearrangement links TRBV27 to TRBJ2-2; maybe TRBD2 (5 bases). V dropped 1 base and J dropped 7 bases, with 10 bases sitting between them. Looked up from germline, CDR1 is MNHEY and CDR2 is SMNVEV (reference sequence). The CDR3 runs to 14 residues. The CDR3 DNA is TGTGCCAGCAGTTTATTGAGGGTTCACGGGGAGCTGTTTTTT. Protein sequence: CASSLLRVHGELFF.

The chain recombines TRBV9 with TRBJ2-7; TRBD1 is a possible D gene (6 bases). The germline V and J ends were trimmed by 2 bases and 0 bases, with 12 bases remaining between them. CDR1 and CDR2 from the germline V gene are SGDLS and YYNGEE. The CDR3 runs to 15 residues. CDR3 nucleotides: TGTGCCAGCAGCGTTGGGGGCAGCCTCTCCTACGAGCAGTACTTC. The encoded protein is CASSVGGSLSYEQYF.

This clonotype was recorded a few times. The chain has TRBV11-2 and TRBJ2-7; 8 bases map to TRBD1. The CDR3 loop spans 17 amino acids. Germline assignment: CDR1 SGHAT and CDR2 FQNNGV. After removal of 5 bases from V and 1 base from J, the junction contained 13 bases not matched to a gene. The CDR3 protein is CASSPNSPGTGSYEQYF. CDR3 DNA: TGTGCCAGCAGCCCGAATAGCCCCGGGACAGGATCCTACGAGCAGTACTTC.

V gene TRBV5-6 combines with J gene TRBJ2-7, with D hard to call. The CDR3 is made up of 11 amino acids. Germline V gives CDR1 SGHDT, CDR2 YYEEEE. The CDR3 sequence is CASSLVSLSVV. In nucleotides, the CDR3 is TGTGCCAGCAGCTTGGTCAGTTTATCAGTCGTC.

In its sample, this clonotype was seen a few times. The J gene is TRBJ1-1, the V gene TRBV7-9, with unresolved D. Trimming removed 0 bases at V and 8 bases at J, with 7 bases between. Per germline, CDR1 SEHNR and CDR2 FQNEAQ (reference sequence). The CDR3 has 12 residues. The CDR3 protein is CASSLASTEAFF. Written as DNA, the CDR3 is TGTGCCAGCAGCTTAGCGTCGACGGAAGCTTTCTTT. Variable domain in full (rest from reference TRBV7-9 and TRBJ1-1): DTGVSQNPRHKITKRGQNVTFRCDPISEHNRLYWYRQTLGQGPEFLTYFQNEAQLEKSRLLSDRFSAERPKGSFSTLEIQRTEQGDSAMYLCASSLASTEAFFGQGTRLTVV.

This clonotype has just a few counts. The V call is TRBV7-9, the J call TRBJ2-5; D remains unclear. Trimming pared 5 bases from V and 1 base from J, leaving 11 bases between. Germline CDR1 and CDR2: SEHNR and FQNEAQ (reference sequence). The CDR3 loop spans 14 amino acids. The CDR3 loop is CASSPKLIQETQYF. CDR3 coding DNA: TGTGCCAGCAGCCCGAAGCTGATCCAAGAGACCCAGTACTTC. The full variable domain, in which reference TRBV7-9 and TRBJ2-5 provide the parts outside the CDR3, is DTGVSQNPRHKITKRGQNVTFRCDPISEHNRLYWYRQTLGQGPEFLTYFQNEAQLEKSRLLSDRFSAERPKGSFSTLEIQRTEQGDSAMYLCASSPKLIQETQYFGPGTRLLVL.

This clonotype was seen only a few times. The chain carries TRBV5-6 and TRBJ2-7; a weak D match, TRBD1 (5 bases). Trimming stripped 1 base from V and 3 bases from J, with 11 bases between. Germline V CDR1 and CDR2: SGHDT, YYEEEE. CDR3 length: 14 amino acids. CDR3: CASSLSDSLYEQYV. DNA for the CDR3: TGTGCCAGCAGCTTGAGCGACAGCCTCTACGAGCAGTACGTC.

This clonotype occurred a few times. J is TRBJ2-3 and V is TRBV5-5, with TRBD2 identical over 9 bases. V shed 3 bases, J shed 6 bases, and the junction held 5 bases outside the gene matches. This CDR3 has 14 residues. Germline V gene sequence: CDR1 SGHKS, CDR2 YYEKEE (reference sequence). CDR3 amino acids: CASSWGTSSDTQYF. CDR3 sequence (DNA): TGTGCCAGCAGCTGGGGGACTAGCTCGGATACGCAGTATTTT. Complete variable domain (other parts from reference TRBV5-5 and TRBJ2-3): DAGVTQSPTHLIKTRGQQVTLRCSPISGHKSVSWYQQVLGQGPQFIFQYYEKEERGRGNFPDRFSARQFPNYSSELNVNALLLGDSALYLCASSWGTSSDTQYFGPGTRLTVL.

The sample holds a few counts of this clonotype. The chain has TRBV9 and TRBJ2-6; no clear D. This CDR3 contains 15 residues. Trimming took 2 bases from V and 1 from J, leaving 7 bases between them. Germline CDR1 reads SGDLS; CDR2 reads YYNGEE. For the CDR3, the DNA is TGTGCCAGCAGCGTCTCAAGATCTGGGGCCAACGTCCTGACTTTC. Translating it yields CASSVSRSGANVLTF.

The chain uses TRBV29-1 and TRBJ2-2; D remains ambiguous. Trimming removed 6 bases at V and 6 bases at J, with 11 bases between. CDR1 SQVTM and CDR2 ANQGSEA come from the germline V gene. The CDR3 loop spans 12 amino acids. CDR3 sequence reads: CSVDTEPGELFF. CDR3 coding DNA: TGCAGCGTCGATACTGAGCCCGGGGAGCTGTTTTTT.

The rearrangement links TRBV20-1 to TRBJ2-5; D remains unclear. CDR1 is DFQATT, CDR2 SNEGSKA, per germline (reference sequence). Trimming cost V 3 bases and J 5 bases, with 4 bases left between them. This CDR3 spans 10 amino acids. In DNA, the CDR3 is TGCAGTGCTAGGATTGAGACCCAGTACTTC. Its translation is CSARIETQYF.

This clonotype was counted ten times or more. The chain joins TRBV7-9 to TRBJ2-5; a possible D gene is TRBD1 (7 bases). CDR3 length equals 16 residues. Germline values: CDR1 SEHNR, CDR2 FQNEAQ (reference sequence). Trimming left V 5 bases short and J 4 bases short, with 20 bases between. CDR3: CASSRQGGSSGETQYF. The CDR3 region has the DNA TGTGCCAGCAGCCGTCAGGGGGGTAGCTCCGGAGAGACCCAGTACTTC.

This chain links TRBV7-8 with TRBJ2-7, with 8 bases that match TRBD1. V lost 1 base and J lost 5; bases outside the gene matches: 7. Germline V gives CDR1 SGHVS, CDR2 FQNEAQ. This CDR3 has 15 amino acids. The chain's CDR3 is CASSLVGQGLNEQYV. The CDR3 bases are TGTGCCAGCAGCTTAGTTGGACAGGGCCTCAACGAGCAGTACGTC.

This sequence joins TRBV27 and TRBJ1-2, with no clear D. Trimming removed 6 bases from V and 5 bases from J, with 16 bases in between. CDR1 and CDR2 (germline): MNHEY, SMNVEV (reference sequence). The CDR3 spans 14 residues. CDR3 protein: CASSPPGLLYGYTF. For the CDR3, the DNA is TGTGCCAGCAGCCCCCCAGGATTACTATATGGCTACACCTTC.

This clonotype was detected ten times or more. V usage is TRBV6-1 and J usage is TRBJ2-5, with D hard to call. Trimming cost V 2 bases and J 0 bases, with 7 bases left between them. The CDR3 contains 14 residues. CDR1 MNHNS and CDR2 SASEGT come from the germline V gene. The DNA for the CDR3 is TGTGCCAGCAGTGAATGGGGTCACCAAGAGACCCAGTACTTC. Encoded protein: CASSEWGHQETQYF.

This clonotype was picked up many times. This chain uses TRBV12-3 or TRBV12-4 with TRBJ2-1; D unclear. The CDR3 covers 13 residues. The ends were cut back, 8 bases at V and 5 bases at J, with 13 bases in the middle. CDR3 coding DNA: TGTGCCAGCGGCGACCCTGTCCACAATGAGCAGTTCTTC. Its translation: CASGDPVHNEQFF.

This clonotype was counted only a few times. The V call is TRBV29-1, the J call TRBJ1-4; TRBD1 aligns across 9 bases. This CDR3 comprises 13 residues. The germline gives CDR1 SQVTM, CDR2 ANQGSEA. V lost 6 bases, J lost 7 bases, and 6 bases stayed unmatched. The CDR3 spells CSVWGQGFEKLFF. The CDR3 nucleotides read TGCAGCGTATGGGGACAGGGCTTTGAAAAACTGTTTTTT.